This is a list of T cell receptor beta chains from one sample in a study of T cells in Graves' hyperthyroidism and ophthalmopathy. TCRdb analysed the multiplex PCR reads with MiXCR anew, one entry per CDR3 protein. The data show under 350,000 distinct CDR3 sequences, about 25% seen once. Sequencing used blood. Receptors originate from a man aged 35 to 55 with Graves' hyperthyroidism that later progressed to Graves' ophthalmopathy. Both conserved end residues are part of each CDR3. Each record gives: CDR3 DNA, CDR3 protein, D gene, CDR3 length, J gene, clone size, V gene. The D gene is left open where the match is weak. Only some rows state a clone size, as once, few, many or a class for expanded clones.

cdr3_nt: TGTGCCAGCAGGTCTAGCGGGAGGGCCGGGTACGAGCAGTACTTC
cdr3_aa: CASRSSGRAGYEQYF
d_call: TRBD2
cdr3_length: 15
j_call: TRBJ2-7
clone_size: -
v_call: TRBV12-3/TRBV12-4

cdr3_nt: TGTGCCAGCAGTGAGGGGCGGACCGGGGAGCTGTTTTTT
cdr3_aa: CASSEGRTGELFF
d_call: -
cdr3_length: 13
j_call: TRBJ2-2
clone_size: many
v_call: TRBV2

cdr3_nt: TGTGCCAGCTCCCTCACTGAAGCTTTCTTT
cdr3_aa: CASSLTEAFF
d_call: -
cdr3_length: 10
j_call: TRBJ1-1
clone_size: -
v_call: TRBV6-5

cdr3_nt: TGTGCCAGCAGGACAGGTGTCGGCGAAGCTTTCTTT
cdr3_aa: CASRTGVGEAFF
d_call: -
cdr3_length: 12
j_call: TRBJ1-1
clone_size: -
v_call: TRBV12-3/TRBV12-4

cdr3_nt: TGTGCCAGCAGTGAAGCGGTAGCGGGGATAAAAGAGACCCAGTACTTC
cdr3_aa: CASSEAVAGIKETQYF
d_call: TRBD2
cdr3_length: 16
j_call: TRBJ2-5
clone_size: many
v_call: TRBV6-1

cdr3_nt: TGTGCCAGCAGTCGCCCAGCTGGAAGAAACACTGAAGCTTTCTTT
cdr3_aa: CASSRPAGRNTEAFF
d_call: -
cdr3_length: 15
j_call: TRBJ1-1
clone_size: -
v_call: TRBV6-1

cdr3_nt: TGCGCCAGTTCCAACCAACCTCGGAGTCGCTCCTACGAGCAGTACTTC
cdr3_aa: CASSNQPRSRSYEQYF
d_call: -
cdr3_length: 16
j_call: TRBJ2-7
clone_size: many
v_call: TRBV4-1

cdr3_nt: TGTGCCAGCAGTTTAATTCCCTTCTATGGCTACACCTTC
cdr3_aa: CASSLIPFYGYTF
d_call: -
cdr3_length: 13
j_call: TRBJ1-2
clone_size: many
v_call: TRBV27

cdr3_nt: TGTGCCAGCCTCGACAGGGCGGTAGCTGAAGCTTTCTTT
cdr3_aa: CASLDRAVAEAFF
d_call: TRBD1
cdr3_length: 13
j_call: TRBJ1-1
clone_size: -
v_call: TRBV28

cdr3_nt: TGTGCCAGCAGCTTAAAGATGACTAGCGGGAGTGGGGAGACCCAGTACTTC
cdr3_aa: CASSLKMTSGSGETQYF
d_call: TRBD2
cdr3_length: 17
j_call: TRBJ2-5
clone_size: -
v_call: TRBV11-1

cdr3_nt: TGTGCCAGCAGTTTACCTCGGGCCTACGAGCAGTACTTC
cdr3_aa: CASSLPRAYEQYF
d_call: -
cdr3_length: 13
j_call: TRBJ2-7
clone_size: many
v_call: TRBV28

cdr3_nt: TGTGCCAGTAGTATCAGGGGGTTGTCAGGGGAGCTGTTTTTT
cdr3_aa: CASSIRGLSGELFF
d_call: TRBD1
cdr3_length: 14
j_call: TRBJ2-2
clone_size: many
v_call: TRBV19

cdr3_nt: TGTGCCAGCAGACGAGGGGTGGGCACTGAAGCTTTCTTT
cdr3_aa: CASRRGVGTEAFF
d_call: -
cdr3_length: 13
j_call: TRBJ1-1
clone_size: many
v_call: TRBV12-3/TRBV12-4

cdr3_nt: TGTGCCTCCGAACCGCCAAATAGCAATCAGCCCCAGCATTTT
cdr3_aa: CASEPPNSNQPQHF
d_call: -
cdr3_length: 14
j_call: TRBJ1-5
clone_size: many
v_call: TRBV6-2/TRBV6-3

cdr3_nt: TGTGCCAGCAGCTTGTTCGGTAGCTCCTACGAGCAGTACTTC
cdr3_aa: CASSLFGSSYEQYF
d_call: -
cdr3_length: 14
j_call: TRBJ2-7
clone_size: many
v_call: TRBV11-1

cdr3_nt: TGTGCCAGCTCTCAGACAGGGGGCGATGGCTACACCTTC
cdr3_aa: CASSQTGGDGYTF
d_call: TRBD1
cdr3_length: 13
j_call: TRBJ1-2
clone_size: many
v_call: TRBV18

cdr3_nt: TGTGCCAGCAGGTCATCCGCCGGGTACGAGCAGTACTTC
cdr3_aa: CASRSSAGYEQYF
d_call: -
cdr3_length: 13
j_call: TRBJ2-7
clone_size: few
v_call: TRBV7-8

cdr3_nt: TGTGCCAGCAGCCAAGTCACTAGCGGGATTTCTAAAGAGACCCAGTACTTC
cdr3_aa: CASSQVTSGISKETQYF
d_call: TRBD2
cdr3_length: 17
j_call: TRBJ2-5
clone_size: many
v_call: TRBV4-2

cdr3_nt: TGTGCCAGCAGTTATCGGGAACGGATGAACACTGAAGCTTTCTTT
cdr3_aa: CASSYRERMNTEAFF
d_call: -
cdr3_length: 15
j_call: TRBJ1-1
clone_size: many
v_call: TRBV6-5

cdr3_nt: TGTGCCAGCAGTACCAGGACAGGGGAGCGTCAGCCCCAGCATTTT
cdr3_aa: CASSTRTGERQPQHF
d_call: TRBD1
cdr3_length: 15
j_call: TRBJ1-5
clone_size: many
v_call: TRBV12-3/TRBV12-4

cdr3_nt: TGTGCCAGTAGTATAGGAGCACAAGAGACCCAGTACTTC
cdr3_aa: CASSIGAQETQYF
d_call: -
cdr3_length: 13
j_call: TRBJ2-5
clone_size: many
v_call: TRBV19

cdr3_nt: TGTGCCAGCTCACCTGACAGGGGCCAAGAGACCCAGTACTTC
cdr3_aa: CASSPDRGQETQYF
d_call: TRBD1
cdr3_length: 14
j_call: TRBJ2-5
clone_size: many
v_call: TRBV18

cdr3_nt: TGTGCCAGCAGCCGGACAGGGAACGGCATCATGAACACTGAAGCTTTCTTT
cdr3_aa: CASSRTGNGIMNTEAFF
d_call: TRBD1
cdr3_length: 17
j_call: TRBJ1-1
clone_size: many
v_call: TRBV3-1

cdr3_nt: TGTGCCAGCGATCTGGGTTCAGCCGGGGAGCTGTTTTTT
cdr3_aa: CASDLGSAGELFF
d_call: -
cdr3_length: 13
j_call: TRBJ2-2
clone_size: many
v_call: TRBV2

cdr3_nt: TGTGCCAGCAGTTATTGGGGACCTAGCGAAGAGACCCAGTTCTTC
cdr3_aa: CASSYWGPSEETQFF
d_call: -
cdr3_length: 15
j_call: TRBJ2-1
clone_size: many
v_call: TRBV6-4

cdr3_nt: TGTGCCAGCAGTTTATCGGCGGGGGGAGGAGAGACCCAGTACTTC
cdr3_aa: CASSLSAGGGETQYF
d_call: TRBD2
cdr3_length: 15
j_call: TRBJ2-5
clone_size: many
v_call: TRBV28

cdr3_nt: TGTGCCAGCAGCTTAGAATGGGCTGTTGCTTTCTTT
cdr3_aa: CASSLEWAVAFF
d_call: -
cdr3_length: 12
j_call: TRBJ1-1
clone_size: many
v_call: TRBV7-9

cdr3_nt: TGTGCCAGCAGTTTCGGGACGGCCCCCTACGAGCAGTACTTC
cdr3_aa: CASSFGTAPYEQYF
d_call: -
cdr3_length: 14
j_call: TRBJ2-7
clone_size: many
v_call: TRBV6-5